The present entry profiles one T cell receptor (beta chain) with its context. This record comes from a study of blood T cell repertoires in COVID-19. Study-level background: Acute and convalescent COVID-19 samples came from the United States, Italy and Spain.

Per the authors' pipeline: Estimation of nucleated cell counts relied on the amplification of reference gene primers. TCRdb keeps only in-frame clones here, not all; method: immunoSEQ multiplex PCR. From that table come the V and J calls and clone size; the DNA was used to work out D and trimming. The sample has more than 300,000 clones, around nine tenths seen once. Enrollment of patients from Seattle took place during active infection, with longitudinal follow-up. The source material was peripheral blood. The receptor's source is a woman in her 70s with COVID-19, enrolled during active disease.

This CDR3 is CASSLGRRDRNGDEQFF. CDR3 nucleotide sequence: TGTGCCAGCAGCTTGGGAAGGCGGGACAGGAATGGGGATGAGCAGTTCTTC. The V call is TRBV11-2, the J call TRBJ2-1; 8 nucleotides line up with TRBD1. The ends lost 3 bases at V and 8 bases at J; junction bases unmatched: 15. Germline V gene lookup returns CDR1 SGHAT and CDR2 FQNNGV. The CDR3 spans 17 residues.